This T cell receptor beta chain stems from a study of graft-versus-host responses after intestinal transplantation. Study results and caveats: GvH clones detected in recipient marrow included some appearing first in ileum or blood.

The V gene lost 3 bases and the J gene lost 0 bases, with 8 bases spanning the gap. Germline CDR1 LNHDA, CDR2 SQIVND (reference sequence). The CDR3 has 14 amino acids. Concerning this clone: Its antigen is not known.

Sequenced by immunoSEQ multiplex PCR; TCRdb stores in-frame clones only, minus some. The table includes roughly 870 clones, 95% detected once. The chain joins TRBV19 to TRBJ1-2; no clear D gene. The specimen was PBMCs, collected 9 days after transplant. The TCR originated in a human patient who received an intestinal transplant, so some T cells may come from the graft donor. CDR3 sequence: CASSIGSPNYGYTF. The CDR3 coding sequence is TGTGCCAGTAGTATCGGCAGCCCTAACTATGGCTACACCTTC.